This paragraph reports one TCR beta chain. Clones were sequenced by immunoSEQ multiplex PCR, and TCRdb holds only the in-frame ones, with some missing. This repertoire shows some 56,000 clones, 85% to 95% found once; its top ten account for roughly 1.2%. Trimming left V 4 bases short and J 2 bases short, with 13 bases between. The CDR3 consists of 15 residues. CDR1 is MDHEN, CDR2 SYDVKM, per germline. The data were obtained in a study of cytomegalovirus exposure and HLA in healthy donors. Sequencing was carried out using PBMCs. This receptor was obtained from a man younger than 35 in good health and CMV-seronegative. The chain recombines TRBV28 with TRBJ2-3; maybe TRBD1 (6 bases). This CDR3 is CASSSRTENTDTQYF. The CDR3 nucleotides read TGTGCCAGCAGTTCTCGGACAGAGAACACAGATACGCAGTATTTT.